The clone carrying this T cell receptor beta chain was counted only a few times. Its antigen is as yet unknown. The CDR3 runs 14 residues. Germline V gene sequence: CDR1 SGDLS, CDR2 YYNGEE. The V gene lost 1 base and the J gene lost 5 bases, with 13 bases spanning the gap. Sequencing was performed with immunoSEQ multiplex PCR; in TCRdb, only in-frame clones are kept and a portion is missing. Of 20,000 to 25,000 clones listed, about 85% are singletons. The source of the sample is a study of lymphopenia after photon versus proton radiotherapy. Study observations and caveats: Authors raise, but do not show, better survival with proton therapy. After the lymphocyte nadir, photon-treated repertoires showed oligoclonal expansion, especially of CD8+ Temra cells. Photon-treated patients lost naive T cells and TCR diversity; proton-treated stayed stable. Larger post-nadir TCR diversity loss correlated inversely with survival in deceased patients.

The sample consisted of peripheral blood, taken from a patient treated with photon-based radiotherapy. This TCR was recovered from a man between 60 and 75 years old with pancreatic cancer. The J gene is TRBJ2-7, the V gene TRBV9; D possibly corresponds to TRBD2 (6 bases). CDR3 in DNA: TGTGCCAGCAGCGTACTGCCGGGGGAGCACGAGCAGTACTTC. It encodes CASSVLPGEHEQYF.